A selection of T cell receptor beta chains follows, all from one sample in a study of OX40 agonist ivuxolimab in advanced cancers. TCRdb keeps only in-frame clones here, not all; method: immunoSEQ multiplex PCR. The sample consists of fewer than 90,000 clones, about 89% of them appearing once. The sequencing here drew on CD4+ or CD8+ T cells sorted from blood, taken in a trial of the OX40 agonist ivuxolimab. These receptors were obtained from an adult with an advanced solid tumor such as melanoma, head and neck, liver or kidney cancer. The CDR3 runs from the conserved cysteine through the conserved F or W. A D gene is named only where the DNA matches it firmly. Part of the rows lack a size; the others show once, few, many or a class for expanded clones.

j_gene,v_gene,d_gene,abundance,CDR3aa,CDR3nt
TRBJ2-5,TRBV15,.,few,CATSRDFSGTQYF,TGTGCCACCAGCAGAGATTTCAGCGGGACCCAGTACTTC
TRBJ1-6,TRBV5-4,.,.,CASSLSLGNSPLHF,TGTGCCAGCAGCTTGAGTCTGGGCAATTCACCCCTCCACTTT
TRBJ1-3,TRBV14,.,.,CASSRYGSGNTIYF,TGTGCCAGCAGCCGTTACGGCTCTGGAAACACCATATATTTT
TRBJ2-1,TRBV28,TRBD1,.,CASSIPGQGDTRQFF,TGTGCCAGCAGCATACCGGGACAGGGAGATACTCGGCAGTTCTTC
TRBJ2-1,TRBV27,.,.,CASKQGPHEQFF,TGTGCCAGCAAGCAGGGACCCCATGAGCAGTTCTTC
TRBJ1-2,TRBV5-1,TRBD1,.,CASSLEYSGQAKGYTF,TGCGCCAGCAGCTTGGAATATTCGGGACAGGCGAAAGGCTACACCTTC
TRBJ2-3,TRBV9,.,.,CASSLRGDGNGDTQYF,TGTGCCAGCAGCCTAAGGGGGGACGGCAACGGGGATACGCAGTATTTT
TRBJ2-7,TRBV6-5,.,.,CASSYYGRVYEQYF,TGTGCCAGCAGTTACTATGGCAGGGTCTACGAGCAGTACTTC
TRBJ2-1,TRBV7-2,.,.,CASKLAPNEQFF,TGTGCCAGCAAACTAGCCCCCAATGAGCAGTTCTTC
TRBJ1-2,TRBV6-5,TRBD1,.,CASSYDRGQNGYTF,TGTGCCAGCAGTTACGACAGGGGGCAGAATGGCTACACCTTC
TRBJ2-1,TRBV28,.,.,CASSLRDFDYNEQFF,TGTGCCAGCAGTCTCCGGGACTTCGACTACAATGAGCAGTTCTTC
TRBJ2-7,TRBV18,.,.,CASSPSLYEQYF,TGTGCCAGCTCACCATCTTTGTACGAGCAGTACTTC
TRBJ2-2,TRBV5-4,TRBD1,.,CASSLAQGANTGELFF,TGTGCCAGCAGCTTGGCACAGGGGGCGAACACCGGGGAGCTGTTTTTT
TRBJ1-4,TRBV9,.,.,CASSPVGRKNEKLFF,TGTGCCAGCAGCCCCGTGGGGAGGAAAAATGAAAAACTGTTTTTT
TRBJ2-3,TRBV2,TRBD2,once,CASSSQRGGPDTQYF,TGTGCCAGCAGTTCCCAGCGGGGGGGTCCGGATACGCAGTATTTT
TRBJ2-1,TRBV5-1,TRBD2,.,CASSLGLAGFDRDNEQFF,TGCGCCAGCAGCTTGGGGTTAGCGGGTTTTGATCGGGACAATGAGCAGTTCTTC
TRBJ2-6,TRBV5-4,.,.,CASSRYLSSGANVLTF,TGTGCCAGCAGCCGTTACCTTTCCTCTGGGGCCAACGTCCTGACTTTC